This TCR beta chain was captured in a study of a mutant IDH1 vaccine in newly diagnosed glioma. Study in general: Following radiotherapy alone, or alongside temozolomide cycles, vaccination was started after an interval of 4-6 weeks.

Broader study findings: A vaccine-induced immune response developed in approximately 94% of the patients.

Time point given: week 35, safety follow-up. The investigators gave 300 ug of mutant IDH1 20-mer peptide in each vaccine dose, together with topical imiquimod. Eight vaccinations went to patients in weeks 1, 3, 5, 7, 11, 15, 19, 23. Patients carried new grade 3 or 4 IDH1-mutant astrocytomas lacking nuclear ATRX. A few counts support this clone. Its antigen is currently unknown. V gave up 1 base and J gave up 7 bases, with 17 bases separating them. CDR1 is SGHTA and CDR2 is FQGNSA in the germline V gene. The CDR3 consists of 16 residues. Profiling relied on immunoSEQ multiplex PCR, and the TCRdb table lists in-frame clones only, not all of them. This sample carries about 55,000 clones, less than 90% of them seen once, and the ten largest clones take roughly 4%.

This specimen consisted of PBMCs, obtained from a glioma patient whose treatment included an IDH1 peptide vaccine. The rearrangement links TRBV7-2 to TRBJ1-5; D is perhaps TRBD1 (6 bases). The sequence was obtained from a woman aged 18 to 35 with glioma. Written as DNA, the CDR3 is TGTGCCAGCAGCTTAGAACCACAGGGATGGCAACAGCCCCAGCATTTT. Its translation: CASSLEPQGWQQPQHF.